The clone carrying this TCR beta chain was seen just once. One end of the junction does not line up with germline, which may come from a read error. This entry comes from a study of blood T cell repertoires in COVID-19. Study overall: Samples of COVID-19 (acute and convalescent) were obtained from the United States, Italy and Spain. In each case, the material was cDNA or gDNA derived from T cells, B-cell-depleted T cells, or PBMCs.

Germline V gene data show CDR1 as KGHSH and CDR2 as LQKENI. The CDR3 contains 14 residues. Original analysis: Reference gene primer amplification in the assay estimated nucleated cell counts. Sequenced by immunoSEQ multiplex PCR; TCRdb stores in-frame clones only, minus some. V and J calls and clone size come straight from that table; D and trimming were deduced from the DNA. Of 200,000 to 250,000 clones in the sample, 70% to 90% were seen once. The sample was peripheral blood. The chain links TRBV18 to TRBJ2-3, with 8 bases fitting TRBD2. This TCR came from a man aged 45-65 years who had recovered from COVID-19. The CDR3 sequence is CASSPREGGDTQYF. DNA of the CDR3: TGTGCCAGCTCCCCACGGGAGGGAGGGGATACGCAGTATTTT. The full variable domain, rest sourced from reference TRBV18 and TRBJ2-3, is NAGVMQNPRHLVRRRGQEARLRCSPMKGHSHVYWYRQLPEEGLKFMVYLQKENIIDESGMPKERFSAEFPKEGPSILRIQQVVRGDSAAYFCASSPREGGDTQYFGPGTRLTVL.